This TCR beta chain was retrieved from a study of cytomegalovirus exposure and HLA in healthy donors. This CDR3 contains 14 residues. From germline, CDR1 is SGDLS and CDR2 YYNGEE. The V and J ends lost 4 bases and 5 bases, in that order; junction bases with no gene match: 7. Vbeta (60) and Jbeta (13) primers were used in the PCR. TCRdb's copy holds only in-frame clones and misses some; the assay was immunoSEQ multiplex PCR. The sample lists about 59,000 clones, 80% occurring once. The chain has TRBV9 and TRBJ2-7; 9 nucleotides align to TRBD2. The origin of this receptor is a woman in her 40s in good health and CMV-seronegative. The sequenced sample was PBMCs. The CDR3 region has the DNA TGTGCCAGCAGCATTAGCGGGAGTAACGACGAGCAGTACTTC. This codes for CASSISGSNDEQYF.